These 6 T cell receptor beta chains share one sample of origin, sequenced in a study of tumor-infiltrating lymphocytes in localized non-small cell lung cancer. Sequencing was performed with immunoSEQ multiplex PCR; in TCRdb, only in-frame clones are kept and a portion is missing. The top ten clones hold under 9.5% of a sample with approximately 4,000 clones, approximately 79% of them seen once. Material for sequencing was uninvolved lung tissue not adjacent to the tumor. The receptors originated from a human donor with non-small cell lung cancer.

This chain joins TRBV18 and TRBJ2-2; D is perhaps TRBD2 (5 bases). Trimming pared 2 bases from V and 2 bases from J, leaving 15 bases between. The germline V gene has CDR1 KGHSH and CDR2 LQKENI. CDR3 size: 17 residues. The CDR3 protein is CASSPRRGQVNTGELFF. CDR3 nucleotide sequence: TGTGCCAGCTCACCAAGGCGAGGGCAGGTCAACACCGGGGAGCTGTTTTTT.

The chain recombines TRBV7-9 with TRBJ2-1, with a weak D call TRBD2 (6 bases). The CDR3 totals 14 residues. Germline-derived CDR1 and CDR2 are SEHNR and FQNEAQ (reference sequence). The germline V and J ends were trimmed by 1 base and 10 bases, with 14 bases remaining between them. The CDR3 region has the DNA TGTGCCAGCAGCTTAGAGGAGGGAGACAGAGAGCAGTTCTTC. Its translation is CASSLEEGDREQFF.

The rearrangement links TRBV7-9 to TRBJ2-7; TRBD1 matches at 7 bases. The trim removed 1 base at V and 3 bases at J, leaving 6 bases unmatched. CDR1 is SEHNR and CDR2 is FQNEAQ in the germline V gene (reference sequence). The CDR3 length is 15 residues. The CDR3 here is CASSLEGHRGYEQYF. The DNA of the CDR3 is TGTGCCAGCAGCTTAGAGGGCCACAGGGGCTACGAGCAGTACTTC.

The CDR3 sequence is CASSQDRTAHEKLFF. CDR3 sequence (DNA): TGCGCCAGCAGCCAAGATAGGACGGCACATGAAAAACTGTTTTTT. This chain connects TRBV4-1 to TRBJ1-4, with no clear D. There are 15 residues in the CDR3. Germline assignment: CDR1 MGHRA and CDR2 YSYEKL. V was shortened by 0 bases and J by 6 bases, with 11 bases between the two germline ends.

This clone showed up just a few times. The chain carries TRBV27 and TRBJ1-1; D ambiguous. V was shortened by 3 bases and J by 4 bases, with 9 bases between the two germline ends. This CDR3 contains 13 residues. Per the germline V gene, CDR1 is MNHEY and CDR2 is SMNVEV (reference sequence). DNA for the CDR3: TGTGCCAGCAGTTTTAAAGAGACCACTGAAGCTTTCTTT. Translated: CASSFKETTEAFF.

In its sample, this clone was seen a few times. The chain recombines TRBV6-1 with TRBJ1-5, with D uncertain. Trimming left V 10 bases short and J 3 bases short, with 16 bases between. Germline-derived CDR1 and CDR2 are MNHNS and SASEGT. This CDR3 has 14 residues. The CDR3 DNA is TGTGCCACCCAGATCCGGGTCAACAATCAGCCCCAGCATTTT. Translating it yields CATQIRVNNQPQHF.